This T cell receptor (beta chain) derives from a study of blood T cell repertoires in COVID-19. Study context: The United States, Italy and Spain were the sources of the acute and convalescent COVID-19 samples. PBMCs, B-cell-depleted T cells, or T cells provided the cDNA or gDNA that made up the material.

The V end was cut by 10 bases, the J end by 8 bases, with 17 bases between. Germline V CDR1 and CDR2: MDHEN, SYDVKM. The CDR3 runs 12 residues. Study processing details: Reference gene primer amplification gave nucleated cell count estimates. Using immunoSEQ multiplex PCR, the repertoire was profiled, and TCRdb retains in-frame clones only, with some absent. V and J calls and clone size follow that table, whereas D and trimming were derived from the DNA. The table includes approximately 19,000 clones, around 92% detected once. The count of this clone is one. This TCR derives from a human donor in a cohort sampled during active COVID-19. The V gene is TRBV28, the J gene TRBJ1-2, with D unclear. The sequenced sample was peripheral blood. The CDR3 DNA follows: TGTGCCACCCGCGGGAGAGGCCTGGGCTACACCTTC. It codes for CATRGRGLGYTF.